The sequence of this T cell receptor (beta chain) was determined in a study of human T cells and chemical hapten exposure. Germline CDR1 SQVTM, CDR2 ANQGSEA. This CDR3 is built from 13 residues. The germline V and J ends were trimmed by 1 base and 3 bases, with 9 bases remaining between them. The time point: pre-sensitization, week 0. Specified treatment: therapeutic diphenylcyclopropenone sensitization with weekly scalp DPC. Patients had alopecia, were aged 18 to 70, and were not pregnant. This clonotype was counted between two and nine times. Its antigen remains unknown. One entry per CDR3 protein results from TCRdb running MiXCR on the RACE reads. Here the sample spans 150,000 to 200,000 distinct CDR3 sequences, 30% being singletons. Study results and limitations: DPC sensitization left the count of TCRs above 1 in 1000 unchanged.

This rearrangement joins TRBV29-1 to TRBJ2-5, with TRBD2 as a possible D gene (6 bases). The sequence was collected from a woman in her thirties with alopecia areata. Some clones in this sample may be carry-over from other donors' samples. The sample consisted of whole blood, taken in connection with sensitization to the hapten diphenylcyclopropenone (DPC). The CDR3 sequence: CSVEGSGEETQYF. In DNA form, the CDR3 reads TGCAGCGTTGAAGGTTCGGGGGAAGAGACCCAGTACTTC.